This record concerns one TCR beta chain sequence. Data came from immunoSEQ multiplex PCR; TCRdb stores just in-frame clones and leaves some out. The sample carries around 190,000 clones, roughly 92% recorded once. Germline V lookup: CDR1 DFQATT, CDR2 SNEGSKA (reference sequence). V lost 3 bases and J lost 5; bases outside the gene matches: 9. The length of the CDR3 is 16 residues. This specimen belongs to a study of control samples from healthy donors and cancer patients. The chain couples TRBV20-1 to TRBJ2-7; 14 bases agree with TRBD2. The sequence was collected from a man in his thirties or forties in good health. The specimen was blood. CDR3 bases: TGCAGTGCTAGTAAGGGACTAGCGGGAGTATTGAACGAGCAGTACTTC. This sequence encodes CSASKGLAGVLNEQYF.